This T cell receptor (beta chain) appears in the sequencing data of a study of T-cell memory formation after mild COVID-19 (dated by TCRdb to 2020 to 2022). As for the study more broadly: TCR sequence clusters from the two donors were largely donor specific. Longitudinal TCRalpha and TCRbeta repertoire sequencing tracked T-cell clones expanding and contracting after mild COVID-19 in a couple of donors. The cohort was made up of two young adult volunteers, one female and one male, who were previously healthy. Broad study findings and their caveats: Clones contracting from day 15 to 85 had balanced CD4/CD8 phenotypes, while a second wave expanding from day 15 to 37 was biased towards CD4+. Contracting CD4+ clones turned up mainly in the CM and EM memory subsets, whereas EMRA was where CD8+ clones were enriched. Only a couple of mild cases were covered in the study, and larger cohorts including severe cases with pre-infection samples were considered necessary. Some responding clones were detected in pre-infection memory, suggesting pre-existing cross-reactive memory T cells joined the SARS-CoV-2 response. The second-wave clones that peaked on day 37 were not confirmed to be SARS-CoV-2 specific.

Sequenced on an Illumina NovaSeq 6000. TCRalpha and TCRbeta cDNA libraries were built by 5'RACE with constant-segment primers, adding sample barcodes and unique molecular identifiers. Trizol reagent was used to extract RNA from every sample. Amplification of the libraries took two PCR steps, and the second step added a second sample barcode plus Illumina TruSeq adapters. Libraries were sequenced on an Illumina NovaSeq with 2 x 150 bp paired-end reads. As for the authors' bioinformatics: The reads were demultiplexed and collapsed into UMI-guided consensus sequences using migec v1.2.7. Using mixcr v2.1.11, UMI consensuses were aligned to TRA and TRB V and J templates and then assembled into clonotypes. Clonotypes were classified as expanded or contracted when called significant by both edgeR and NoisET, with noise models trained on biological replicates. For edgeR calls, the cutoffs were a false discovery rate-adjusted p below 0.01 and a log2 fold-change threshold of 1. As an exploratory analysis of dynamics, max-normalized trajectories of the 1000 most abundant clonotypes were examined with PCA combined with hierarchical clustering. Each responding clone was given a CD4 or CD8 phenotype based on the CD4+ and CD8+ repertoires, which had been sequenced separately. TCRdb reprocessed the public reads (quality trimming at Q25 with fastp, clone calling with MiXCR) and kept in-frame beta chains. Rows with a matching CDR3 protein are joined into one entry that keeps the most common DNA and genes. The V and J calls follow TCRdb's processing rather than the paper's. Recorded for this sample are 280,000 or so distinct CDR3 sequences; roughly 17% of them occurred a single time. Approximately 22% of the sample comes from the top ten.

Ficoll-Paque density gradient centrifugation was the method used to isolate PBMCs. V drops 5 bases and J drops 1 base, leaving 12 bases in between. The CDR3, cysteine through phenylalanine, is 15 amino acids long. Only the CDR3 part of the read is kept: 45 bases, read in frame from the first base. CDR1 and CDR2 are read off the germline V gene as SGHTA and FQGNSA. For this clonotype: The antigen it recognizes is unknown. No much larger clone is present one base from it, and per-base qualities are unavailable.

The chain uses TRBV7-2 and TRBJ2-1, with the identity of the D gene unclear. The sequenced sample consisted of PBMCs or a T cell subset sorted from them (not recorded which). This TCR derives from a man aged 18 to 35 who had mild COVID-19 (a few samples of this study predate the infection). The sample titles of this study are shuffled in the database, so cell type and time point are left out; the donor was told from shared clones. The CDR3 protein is CASSPQLGSYNEQFF. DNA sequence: TGTGCCAGCAGCCCCCAACTGGGGTCCTACAATGAGCAGTTCTTC.